Each of the 15 T cell receptor beta chains below was sequenced from the same sample in a study of T cell responses to AZD1222 COVID-19 vaccine. Profiling relied on immunoSEQ multiplex PCR, and the TCRdb table lists in-frame clones only, not all of them. The table shows about 110,000 clones, with roughly 87% occurring only once. Sample: peripheral blood, taken on day 0 of AZD1222 vaccination. The receptors here all came from an adult in good health.

The V and J genes are TRBV18 and TRBJ1-5; D perhaps matches TRBD1 (6 bases). Germline V lookup: CDR1 KGHSH, CDR2 LQKENI. The CDR3 is 19 amino acids. V was trimmed by 6 bases and J by 4 bases, leaving 28 bases between them. The CDR3 spells CASSLRGGGRPAYNQPQHF. CDR3 bases: TGTGCCAGCTCCTTGAGGGGCGGGGGCCGACCCGCCTATAATCAGCCCCAGCATTTT.

The gene calls are TRBV19 and TRBJ1-5; 8 positions match TRBD1. CDR3 length equals 13 residues. V was pared by 9 bases and J by 6 bases, with 7 bases of the junction left unmatched. Germline CDR1 and CDR2: LNHDA and SQIVND (reference sequence). CDR3 in amino acids: CASRQGMAQPQHF. As DNA, the CDR3 is TGTGCCAGCAGACAGGGGATGGCTCAGCCCCAGCATTTT.

The chain recombines TRBV5-1 with TRBJ1-1; 8 nucleotides match TRBD1. This CDR3 has 15 amino acids. V gave up 1 base and J gave up 4 bases; unmatched junction bases: 6. Germline V gene sequence: CDR1 SGHRS, CDR2 YFSETQ. The CDR3 DNA follows: TGCGCCAGCAGCTTGCCCACAGGGGGAGGCACTGAAGCTTTCTTT. Translation: CASSLPTGGGTEAFF.

The gene calls are TRBV5-6 and TRBJ2-1; a weak D match, TRBD2 (5 bases). V shed 0 bases and J shed 2 bases, with 9 bases lying between them. Germline V gene sequence: CDR1 SGHDT, CDR2 YYEEEE. CDR3 length: 15 residues. CDR3 DNA: TGTGCCAGCAGCTTGGGGGCTAGCCCCTACAATGAGCAGTTCTTC. It yields the protein CASSLGASPYNEQFF.

The J gene is TRBJ2-7, the V gene TRBV4-2, with 8 positions matching TRBD2. The CDR3 is 18 amino acids. V was clipped by 0 bases and J by 3 bases; unmatched bases: 13. Germline-derived CDR1 and CDR2 are LGHNA and YNFKEQ. The CDR3 DNA follows: TGTGCCAGCAGCCAAGATGCCGGTAGCGGGGTTTTTAGCTACGAGCAGTACTTC. It is translated as CASSQDAGSGVFSYEQYF.

V is TRBV14 and J is TRBJ2-5; D is unresolved. The CDR3 loop spans 13 amino acids. Germline loops: CDR1 SGHDN, CDR2 FVKESK. The V gene lost 1 base and the J gene lost 0 bases, with 3 bases spanning the gap. The CDR3 loop reads CASSQVYQETQYF. CDR3 nucleotide sequence: TGTGCCAGCAGCCAAGTGTACCAAGAGACCCAGTACTTC.

The chain joins TRBV15 to TRBJ1-5, with D unresolved. The germline CDR1 and CDR2 sequences are LNHNV and YYDKDF (reference sequence). V lost 0 bases to trimming and J lost 7 bases, with 7 bases between them. The CDR3 has 13 amino acids. The CDR3 reads CATSRDVRQPQHF. In nucleotides, the CDR3 is TGTGCCACCAGCAGAGATGTAAGGCAGCCCCAGCATTTT. Full variable domain (missing parts from reference TRBV15 and TRBJ1-5): DAMVIQNPRYQVTQFGKPVTLSCSQTLNHNVMYWYQQKSSQAPKLLFHYYDKDFNNEADTPDNFQSRRPNTSFCFLDIRSPGLGDTAMYLCATSRDVRQPQHFGDGTRLSIL.

About this clone itself: Compared with germline, one end of the junction differs, possibly owing to a read error. The V and J genes are TRBV5-1 and TRBJ1-5; D unresolved. Germline values: CDR1 SGHRS, CDR2 YFSETQ. This CDR3 has 13 residues. CDR3 amino acids: CASSLGWEQPQHF. DNA of the CDR3: TGCGCCAGCAGTTTGGGGTGGGAGCAGCCCCAGCATTTT.

The V call is TRBV13, the J call TRBJ2-7, with a tentative D call TRBD1 (5 bases). Germline CDR1 reads PRHDT; CDR2 reads FYEKMQ (reference sequence). The V end was cut by 2 bases, the J end by 0 bases, with 14 bases between. This CDR3 has 16 residues. CDR3 region: CASSLQTARYSYEQYF. CDR3 bases: TGTGCCAGCAGCTTACAGACAGCGCGATACTCCTACGAGCAGTACTTC.

The chain is built from TRBV11-2 and TRBJ2-3; no clear D gene. The length of the CDR3 is 15 residues. Germline lookup yields CDR1 SGHAT and CDR2 FQNNGV. V shed 7 bases and J shed 2 bases, with 16 bases lying between them. This chain's CDR3 is CASINLPGSTDTQYF. As DNA, the CDR3 is TGTGCCAGCATAAACCTTCCCGGCTCCACAGATACGCAGTATTTT. Supplemented by reference TRBV11-2 and TRBJ2-3, the full variable domain reads EAGVAQSPRYKIIEKRQSVAFWCNPISGHATLYWYQQILGQGPKLLIQFQNNGVVDDSQLPKDRFSAERLKGVDSTLKIQPAKLEDSAVYLCASINLPGSTDTQYFGPGTRLTVL.

The gene calls are TRBV5-6 and TRBJ1-1, with D possibly being TRBD1 (5 bases). The CDR3 has 14 amino acids. Germline V gene lookup returns CDR1 SGHDT and CDR2 YYEEEE. V was clipped by 6 bases and J by 0 bases, with 12 bases between them. The CDR3: CASNWDGLNTEAFF. The CDR3 DNA is TGTGCCAGCAACTGGGACGGTTTGAACACTGAAGCTTTCTTT.

Only one count was recorded for this clone. V and J are TRBV2 and TRBJ2-3; D unclear. This CDR3 has 13 residues. CDR1 is SNHLY and CDR2 is FYNNEI in the germline V gene. V was clipped by 3 bases and J by 9 bases, with 13 bases between them. The CDR3 protein is CASSEVAPATQYF. CDR3 coding DNA: TGTGCCAGCAGTGAGGTAGCCCCAGCCACGCAGTATTTT.

The chain carries TRBV7-6 and TRBJ2-2; D might be TRBD2 (7 bases). Germline lookup yields CDR1 SGHVS and CDR2 FNYEAQ. V lost 0 bases and J 1 base, leaving 15 bases between the germline ends. This CDR3 spans 18 amino acids. The CDR3 loop is CASSLASRGLLNTGELFF. The CDR3 DNA reads as TGTGCCAGCAGCTTAGCTAGCAGGGGACTACTGAACACCGGGGAGCTGTTTTTT.

This chain links TRBV2 with TRBJ2-5; D gene ambiguous. V lost 0 bases and J 4 bases, leaving 12 bases between the germline ends. This CDR3 is 15 amino acids long. Germline V gene lookup returns CDR1 SNHLY and CDR2 FYNNEI. CDR3 protein: CASSEAELVRETQYF. The CDR3 bases are TGTGCCAGCAGTGAAGCGGAATTAGTCCGAGAGACCCAGTACTTC.

This chain joins TRBV18 and TRBJ1-1; D unresolved. Trimming shortened V by 4 bases and J by 3 bases, and 12 bases separated the two germline ends. This CDR3 is built from 14 residues. Germline loops: CDR1 KGHSH, CDR2 LQKENI. CDR3 in DNA: TGTGCCAGCTCACTCCCGACGGGCTACACTGAAGCTTTCTTT. Protein product: CASSLPTGYTEAFF.